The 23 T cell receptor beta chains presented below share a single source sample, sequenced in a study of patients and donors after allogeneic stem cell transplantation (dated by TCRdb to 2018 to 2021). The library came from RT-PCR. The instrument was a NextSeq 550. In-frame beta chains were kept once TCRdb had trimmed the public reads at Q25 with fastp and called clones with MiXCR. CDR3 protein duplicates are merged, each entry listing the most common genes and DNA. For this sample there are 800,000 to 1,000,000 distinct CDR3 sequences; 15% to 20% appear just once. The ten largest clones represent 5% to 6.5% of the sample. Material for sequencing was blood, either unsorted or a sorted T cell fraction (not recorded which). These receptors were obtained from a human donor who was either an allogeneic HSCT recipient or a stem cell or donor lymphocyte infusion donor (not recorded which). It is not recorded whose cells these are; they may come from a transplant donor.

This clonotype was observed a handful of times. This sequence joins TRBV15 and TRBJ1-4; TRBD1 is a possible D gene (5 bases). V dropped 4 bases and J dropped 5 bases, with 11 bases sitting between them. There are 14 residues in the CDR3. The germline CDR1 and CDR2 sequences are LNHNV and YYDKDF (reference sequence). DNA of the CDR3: TGTGCCACCAGCAAGGCAGGGTGGAATGAAAAACTGTTTTTT. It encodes CATSKAGWNEKLFF.

The CDR3 DNA is TGTGCCAGCAGTTTAATTGGGGCTTTAGGAACGACGGAGCAGTACTTC. This sequence encodes CASSLIGALGTTEQYF. The chain carries TRBV12-3 or TRBV12-4 and TRBJ2-7; TRBD1 might be the D (5 bases). V shed 2 bases and J shed 7 bases, with 21 bases lying between them. CDR3 size: 16 residues.

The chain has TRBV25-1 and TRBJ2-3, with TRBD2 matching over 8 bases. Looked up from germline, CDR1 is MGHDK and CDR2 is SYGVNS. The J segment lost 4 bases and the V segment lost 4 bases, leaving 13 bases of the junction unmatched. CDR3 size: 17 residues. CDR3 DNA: TGTGCCAGCAGTGGGAGACGGGGGGGCGTTAGGGCAGATACGCAGTATTTT. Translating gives CASSGRRGGVRADTQYF. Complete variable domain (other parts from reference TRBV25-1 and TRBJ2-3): EADIYQTPRYLVIGTGKKITLECSQTMGHDKMYWYQQDPGMELHLIHYSYGVNSTEKGDLSSESTVSRIRTEHFPLTLESARPSHTSQYLCASSGRRGGVRADTQYFGPGTRLTVL.

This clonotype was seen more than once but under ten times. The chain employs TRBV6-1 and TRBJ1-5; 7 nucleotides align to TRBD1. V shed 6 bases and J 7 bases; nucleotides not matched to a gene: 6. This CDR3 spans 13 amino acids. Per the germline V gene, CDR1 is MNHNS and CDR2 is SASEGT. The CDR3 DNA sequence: TGTGCCAGCAGCGGACAGGTTGAGCAGCCCCAGCATTTT. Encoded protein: CASSGQVEQPQHF.

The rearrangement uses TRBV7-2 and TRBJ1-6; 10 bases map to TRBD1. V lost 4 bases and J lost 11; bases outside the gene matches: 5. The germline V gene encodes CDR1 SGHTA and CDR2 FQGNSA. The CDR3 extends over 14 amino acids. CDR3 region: CASSWDRGGPPLHF. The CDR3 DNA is TGTGCCAGCAGCTGGGACAGGGGAGGACCACCCCTCCACTTT. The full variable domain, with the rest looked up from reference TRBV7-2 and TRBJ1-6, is GAGVSQSPSNKVTEKGKDVELRCDPISGHTALYWYRQSLGQGLEFLIYFQGNSAPDKSGLPSDRFSAERTGGSVSTLTIQRTQQEDSAVYLCASSWDRGGPPLHFGNGTRLTVT.

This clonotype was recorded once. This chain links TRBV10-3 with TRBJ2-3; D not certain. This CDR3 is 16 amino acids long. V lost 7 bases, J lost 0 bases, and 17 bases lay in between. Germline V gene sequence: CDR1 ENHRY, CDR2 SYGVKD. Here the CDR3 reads CAITITERLSTDTQYF. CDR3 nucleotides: TGTGCCATCACCATCACTGAAAGACTGAGCACAGATACGCAGTATTTT.

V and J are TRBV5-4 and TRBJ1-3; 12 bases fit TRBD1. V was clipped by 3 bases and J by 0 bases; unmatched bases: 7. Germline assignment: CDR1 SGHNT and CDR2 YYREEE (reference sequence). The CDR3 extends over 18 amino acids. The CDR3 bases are TGTGCCAGCAGCTCGGGGGACAGGGGGCTTAGCTCTGGAAACACCATATATTTT. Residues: CASSSGDRGLSSGNTIYF.

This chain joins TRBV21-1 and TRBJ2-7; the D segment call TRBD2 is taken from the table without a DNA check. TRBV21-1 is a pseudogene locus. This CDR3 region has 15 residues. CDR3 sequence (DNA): TGTGCCAGCAGCAAAGGAGGCGGGGGCTACTACGAGCAGTACTTC. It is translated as CASSKGGGGYYEQYF.

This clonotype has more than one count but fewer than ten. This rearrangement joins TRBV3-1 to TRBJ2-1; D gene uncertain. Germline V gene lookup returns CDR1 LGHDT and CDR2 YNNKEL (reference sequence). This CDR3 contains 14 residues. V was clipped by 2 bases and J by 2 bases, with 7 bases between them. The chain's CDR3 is CASSQSDTYNEQFF. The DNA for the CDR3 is TGTGCCAGCAGCCAAAGTGACACCTACAATGAGCAGTTCTTC.

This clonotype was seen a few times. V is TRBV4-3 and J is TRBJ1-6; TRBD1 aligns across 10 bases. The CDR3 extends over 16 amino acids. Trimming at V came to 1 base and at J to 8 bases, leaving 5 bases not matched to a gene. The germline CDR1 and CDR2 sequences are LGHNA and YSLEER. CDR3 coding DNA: TGCGCCAGCAGCCAAGTATCAGGACAGGGGGATTCACCCCTCCACTTT. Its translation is CASSQVSGQGDSPLHF.

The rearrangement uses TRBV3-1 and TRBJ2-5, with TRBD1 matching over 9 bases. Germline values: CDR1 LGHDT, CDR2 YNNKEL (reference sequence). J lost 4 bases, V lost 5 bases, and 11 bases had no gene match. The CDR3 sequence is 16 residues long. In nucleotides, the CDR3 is TGTGCCAGCAGCGGTCCGGGACAGGGATTTCTAGAGACCCAGTACTTC. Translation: CASSGPGQGFLETQYF.

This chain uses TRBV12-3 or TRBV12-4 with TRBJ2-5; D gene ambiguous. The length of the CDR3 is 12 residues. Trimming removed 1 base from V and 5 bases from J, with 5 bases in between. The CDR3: CASSLVDETQYF. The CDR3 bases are TGTGCCAGCAGTTTAGTCGACGAGACCCAGTACTTC.

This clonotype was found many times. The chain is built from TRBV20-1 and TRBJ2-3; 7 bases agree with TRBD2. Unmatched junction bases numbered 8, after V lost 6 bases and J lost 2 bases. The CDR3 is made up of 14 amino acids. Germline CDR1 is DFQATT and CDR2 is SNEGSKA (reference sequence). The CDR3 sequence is CSAPGLLLTDTQYF. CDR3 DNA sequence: TGCAGTGCGCCGGGACTACTTCTCACAGATACGCAGTATTTT.

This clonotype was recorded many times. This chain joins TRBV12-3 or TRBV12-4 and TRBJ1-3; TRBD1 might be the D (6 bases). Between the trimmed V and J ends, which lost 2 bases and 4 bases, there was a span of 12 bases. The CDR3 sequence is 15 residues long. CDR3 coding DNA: TGTGCCAGCAGTTTACGGGGGGCTAGCGGAAACACCATATATTTT. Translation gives CASSLRGASGNTIYF.

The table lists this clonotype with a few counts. The CDR3 region has the DNA TGCGCCAGCAGCAGCGACCTCCTAGCGGGAGTGTCCTACAATGAGCAGTTCTTC. Protein: CASSSDLLAGVSYNEQFF. The chain employs TRBV4-1 and TRBJ2-1, with 10 bases lining up with TRBD2. The junction had 11 bases not matched to a gene; V was cut back by 5 bases and J by 1 base. In germline, CDR1 is MGHRA, CDR2 YSYEKL. The CDR3 has 18 amino acids.

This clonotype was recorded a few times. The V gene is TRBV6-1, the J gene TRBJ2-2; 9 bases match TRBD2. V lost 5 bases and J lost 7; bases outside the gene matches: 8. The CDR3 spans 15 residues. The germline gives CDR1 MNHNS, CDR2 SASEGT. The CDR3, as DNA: TGTGCCAGCAGTAGACTGGGACTAGCTGACGGGGAGCTGTTTTTT. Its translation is CASSRLGLADGELFF.

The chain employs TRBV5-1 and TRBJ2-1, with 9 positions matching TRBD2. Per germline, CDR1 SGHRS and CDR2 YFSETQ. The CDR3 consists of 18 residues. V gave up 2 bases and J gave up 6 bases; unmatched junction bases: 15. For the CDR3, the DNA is TGCGCCAGCAGCTTTTTCCTTGGAATAGCGGGAGAGGTCAATGAGCAGTTCTTC. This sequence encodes CASSFFLGIAGEVNEQFF.

The CDR3 is CASSRTEKQETQYF. In DNA, the CDR3 is TGTGCCAGTAGCAGGACAGAAAAACAAGAGACCCAGTACTTC. The rearrangement joins TRBV19 to TRBJ2-5; TRBD1 is a possible D gene (6 bases). Per germline, CDR1 LNHDA and CDR2 SQIVND (reference sequence). Trimming removed 6 bases from V and 2 bases from J, with 13 bases in between. The CDR3 is made up of 14 amino acids. Drawing the rest from reference TRBV19 and TRBJ2-5, the complete variable domain is DGGITQSPKYLFRKEGQNVTLSCEQNLNHDAMYWYRQDPGQGLRLIYYSQIVNDFQKGDIAEGYSVSREKKESFPLTVTSAQKNPTAFYLCASSRTEKQETQYFGPGTRLLVL.

The CDR3 DNA is TGTGCCAGCAGGGCGGCCCAAGAGACCCAGTACTTC. Its protein product is CASRAAQETQYF. V usage is TRBV12-3 or TRBV12-4 and J usage is TRBJ2-5; no clear D. The CDR3 runs to 12 residues. The ends were cut back, 6 bases at V and 1 base at J, with 6 bases in the middle.

This chain's CDR3 is CASSPNYPLGEQYF. In nucleotides, the CDR3 is TGTGCCAGCAGTCCAAACTACCCCCTCGGCGAGCAGTACTTC. This chain uses TRBV27 with TRBJ2-7, with unresolved D. This CDR3 region has 14 residues. V was trimmed by 5 bases and J by 6 bases, leaving 17 bases between them. The germline gives CDR1 MNHEY, CDR2 SMNVEV (reference sequence).

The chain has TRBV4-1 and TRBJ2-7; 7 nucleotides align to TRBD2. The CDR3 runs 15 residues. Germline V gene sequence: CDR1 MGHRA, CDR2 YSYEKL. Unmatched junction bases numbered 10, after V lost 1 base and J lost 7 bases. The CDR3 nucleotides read TGCGCCAGCAGCCAAGTGAGCTCCGGGACTACAGAGCAGTACTTC. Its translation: CASSQVSSGTTEQYF.

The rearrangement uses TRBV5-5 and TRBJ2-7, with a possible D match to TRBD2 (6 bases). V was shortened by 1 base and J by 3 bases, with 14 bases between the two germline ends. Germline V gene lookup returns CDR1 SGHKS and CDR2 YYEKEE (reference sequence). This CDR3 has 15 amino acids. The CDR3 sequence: CASSLTTGLRYEQYF. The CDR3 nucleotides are TGTGCCAGCAGCTTGACTACGGGACTCCGCTACGAGCAGTACTTC.

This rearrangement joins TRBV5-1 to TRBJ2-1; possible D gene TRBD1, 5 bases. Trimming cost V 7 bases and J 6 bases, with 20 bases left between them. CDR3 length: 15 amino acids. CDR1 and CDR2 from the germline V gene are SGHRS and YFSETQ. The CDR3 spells CASQGVLGTRNEQFF. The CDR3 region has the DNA TGCGCCAGCCAAGGGGTCCTGGGCACACGCAATGAGCAGTTCTTC.